The 27 T cell receptor beta chains given below trace back to one sample, sequenced in a study of blood T cell repertoires in COVID-19. The method was immunoSEQ multiplex PCR; TCRdb's version includes in-frame clones alone and lacks a portion of them. The sample carries 200,000 to 250,000 clones, 82% recorded once. Specimen: PBMCs or T cells enriched from blood (not recorded which). The receptors originated from a woman between 55 and 75 years old who had recovered from COVID-19.

CDR3 sequence reads: CSVEDRAVVTLPGDYGYTF. The CDR3 nucleotides are TGCAGCGTTGAAGACCGGGCCGTGGTGACGCTACCGGGGGACTATGGCTACACCTTC. The V and J genes are TRBV29-1 and TRBJ1-2; D may be TRBD1 (5 bases). The length of the CDR3 is 19 residues. V lost 0 bases to trimming and J lost 3 bases, with 26 bases between them. CDR1 and CDR2 (germline): SQVTM, ANQGSEA.

The chain couples TRBV19 to TRBJ1-6, with 11 bases aligning to TRBD1. The CDR3 runs 16 residues. The V gene's germline CDR1 is LNHDA and CDR2 SQIVND (reference sequence). V gave up 4 bases and J gave up 6 bases; unmatched junction bases: 5. CDR3 sequence reads: CASSTTGTGGNSPLHF. DNA of the CDR3: TGTGCCAGTAGTACCACCGGGACAGGGGGTAATTCACCCCTCCACTTT.

J is TRBJ1-5 and V is TRBV6-6; 7 nucleotides align to TRBD1. With 6 bases clipped from V and 7 bases from J, the junction kept 6 bases outside the gene matches. Germline V gives CDR1 MNHNY, CDR2 SVGAGI (reference sequence). CDR3 length: 13 residues. The CDR3 loop reads CASSGTGVQPQHF. The DNA for the CDR3 is TGTGCCAGCAGCGGAACAGGGGTCCAGCCCCAGCATTTT.

The chain links TRBV14 to TRBJ1-6, with 10 positions matching TRBD1. Germline CDR1 reads SGHDN; CDR2 reads FVKESK. V shed 2 bases, J shed 7 bases, and the junction held 2 bases outside the gene matches. This CDR3 has 15 residues. For the CDR3, the DNA is TGTGCCAGCAGCCAACGGACAGGGGGGAATTCACCCCTCCACTTT. It translates to CASSQRTGGNSPLHF.

This chain links TRBV7-2 with TRBJ2-5; TRBD2 agrees at 9 bases. Germline values: CDR1 SGHTA, CDR2 FQGNSA. This CDR3 spans 15 amino acids. The J segment lost 2 bases and the V segment lost 4 bases, leaving 5 bases of the junction unmatched. The CDR3 DNA follows: TGTGCCAGCAGCTGGGCGGGGGGGTGGCAAGAGACCCAGTACTTC. Amino acids: CASSWAGGWQETQYF.

This chain joins TRBV14 and TRBJ1-4; D not certain. Trimming removed 4 bases from V and 0 bases from J, with 6 bases in between. Germline CDR1 is SGHDN and CDR2 is FVKESK. The CDR3 extends over 14 amino acids. The CDR3 sequence: CASSPGTTNEKLFF. Written as DNA, the CDR3 is TGTGCCAGCAGCCCCGGGACAACTAATGAAAAACTGTTTTTT.

This clone was recorded a few times. The genes are TRBV9 and TRBJ1-1, with 8 positions matching TRBD1. Germline V gene sequence: CDR1 SGDLS, CDR2 YYNGEE. The V and J ends lost 3 bases and 1 base, in that order; junction bases with no gene match: 8. The CDR3 consists of 16 residues. This chain's CDR3 is CASSAPYDRGNTEAFF. CDR3 DNA: TGTGCCAGCAGCGCCCCATACGACAGGGGGAACACTGAAGCTTTCTTT. Using reference TRBV9 and TRBJ1-1 for the parts outside the CDR3, the full variable domain is DSGVTQTPKHLITATGQRVTLRCSPRSGDLSVYWYQQSLDQGLQFLIQYYNGEERAKGNILERFSAQQFPDLHSELNLSSLELGDSALYFCASSAPYDRGNTEAFFGQGTRLTVV.

The chain uses TRBV29-1 and TRBJ2-7, with D possibly TRBD1 on 6 matching bases. Germline V lookup: CDR1 SQVTM, CDR2 ANQGSEA. This CDR3 is built from 13 residues. V lost 4 bases and J 0 bases, leaving 10 bases between the germline ends. The CDR3 region is CSVVSQGSYEQYF. CDR3 nucleotides: TGCAGCGTTGTCTCACAGGGCTCCTACGAGCAGTACTTC.

V is TRBV19 and J is TRBJ2-5; 12 bases match TRBD2. The CDR3 has 16 residues. With 5 bases clipped from V and 2 bases from J, the junction kept 6 bases outside the gene matches. CDR1 is LNHDA and CDR2 is SQIVND in the germline V gene (reference sequence). Here the CDR3 DNA reads TGTGCCAGTAGTTCTCTGACTAGCGGGGGACAAGAGACCCAGTACTTC. This sequence encodes CASSSLTSGGQETQYF.

J is TRBJ2-2 and V is TRBV24-1; tentatively, D is TRBD1 (6 bases). V lost 9 bases and J 3 bases, leaving 19 bases between the germline ends. CDR1 is KGHDR, CDR2 SFDVKD, per germline. The CDR3 is 16 amino acids. CDR3 DNA: TGTGCCACCCCCGGAACAGGGCGTCTGGACACCGGGGAGCTGTTTTTT. Residues: CATPGTGRLDTGELFF.

The J gene is TRBJ2-7, the V gene TRBV15, with TRBD2 as a possible D gene (5 bases). V was pared by 0 bases and J by 2 bases, with 11 bases between. The CDR3 loop spans 15 amino acids. Looked up from germline, CDR1 is LNHNV and CDR2 is YYDKDF (reference sequence). CDR3 loop: CATSRDLDGTYEQYF. The CDR3 DNA sequence: TGTGCCACCAGCAGAGATCTGGACGGGACCTACGAGCAGTACTTC.

In DNA, the CDR3 is TGTGCCACCAGCAGGGAGAAGTCAGGGGAAGTAGGCACCTTC. Protein: CATSREKSGEVGTF. The chain joins TRBV15 to TRBJ1-2, with a weak D call TRBD1 (6 bases). V shed 3 bases and J shed 13 bases, with 21 bases lying between them. The germline V gene has CDR1 LNHNV and CDR2 YYDKDF (reference sequence). The CDR3 runs to 14 residues. The variable domain in full, completed from reference TRBV15 and TRBJ1-2, reads DAMVIQNPRYQVTQFGKPVTLSCSQTLNHNVMYWYQQKSSQAPKLLFHYYDKDFNNEADTPDNFQSRRPNTSFCFLDIRSPGLGDTAMYLCATSREKSGEVGTFGSGTRLTVV.

This chain links TRBV19 with TRBJ1-2; TRBD1 matches 10 bases. Losses at the gene ends were 7 bases for V and 7 bases for J; bases not matched to a gene: 9. This CDR3 is built from 14 residues. From germline, CDR1 is LNHDA and CDR2 SQIVND (reference sequence). The CDR3 DNA reads as TGTGCCAGTATCCCGACAGGGGGCGCCGGTGGCTACACCTTC. This codes for CASIPTGGAGGYTF.

The rearrangement joins TRBV7-3 to TRBJ1-2; no reliable D call. The germline V and J ends were trimmed by 8 bases and 7 bases, with 14 bases remaining between them. Germline lookup yields CDR1 SGHTA and CDR2 FQGTGA. The CDR3 totals 12 residues. The CDR3 DNA follows: TGTGCCAGCGGACTAGGGCCGACTGGCTACACCTTC. Translation gives CASGLGPTGYTF.

The chain couples TRBV9 to TRBJ1-4; D ambiguous. The length of the CDR3 is 15 residues. Deletions cut 0 bases from V and 3 bases from J, with 9 bases between. Germline CDR1 SGDLS, CDR2 YYNGEE. CDR3 residues: CASSVAPRANEKLFF. CDR3 DNA sequence: TGTGCCAGCAGCGTAGCTCCCCGGGCTAATGAAAAACTGTTTTTT.

V usage is TRBV7-9 and J usage is TRBJ1-1; a possible D gene is TRBD1 (6 bases). From germline, CDR1 is SEHNR and CDR2 FQNEAQ (reference sequence). V gave up 1 base and J gave up 10 bases, with 10 bases separating them. The CDR3 is 12 amino acids. CDR3 nucleotides: TGTGCCAGCAGCTTAGACAGGGATGTAGCTTTCTTT. It codes for CASSLDRDVAFF.

This clone was found once. The V call is TRBV29-1, the J call TRBJ1-1; weak D call: TRBD1 (5 bases). CDR1 and CDR2 (germline): SQVTM, ANQGSEA. V was clipped by 6 bases and J by 1 base, with 12 bases between them. The CDR3 has 13 residues. The CDR3 loop reads CSVNRRRNTEAFF. Written as DNA, the CDR3 is TGCAGCGTAAACAGGCGACGGAACACTGAAGCTTTCTTT.

The V and J genes are TRBV2 and TRBJ2-1, with a weak D call TRBD2 (6 bases). This CDR3 is 15 amino acids long. V was trimmed by 6 bases and J by 8 bases, leaving 20 bases between them. Germline loops: CDR1 SNHLY, CDR2 FYNNEI. DNA of the CDR3: TGTGCCAGCAGGGAGGGCCGCACCATTTTTGATGAGCAGTTCTTC. Its protein product is CASREGRTIFDEQFF.

V gene TRBV21-1 combines with J gene TRBJ2-7; the tabulated D call, TRBD2, remains unverified against the DNA. TRBV21-1 is a pseudogene segment. The CDR3 is 20 residues long. The CDR3 bases are TGTGCCAGCAGAAGCGGGGGGGCTCACCTGGGTGCGGGGCTGTGGGACGAGCAGTACTTC. Amino acid sequence: CASRSGGAHLGAGLWDEQYF.

V is TRBV2 and J is TRBJ1-2, with 7 bases that match TRBD1. The CDR3 is 14 amino acids. The ends lost 4 bases at V and 6 bases at J; junction bases unmatched: 8. Germline CDR1 reads SNHLY; CDR2 reads FYNNEI. CDR3 coding DNA: TGTGCCAGCAGTGTAAGGGGGCCGGGGGATGGCTACACCTTC. It translates to CASSVRGPGDGYTF.

The V call is TRBV4-3, the J call TRBJ2-3, with 10 bases that match TRBD2. The CDR3 extends over 17 amino acids. Trimming cost V 3 bases and J 2 bases; bases outside gene matches: 8. Germline V gene data show CDR1 as LGHNA and CDR2 as YSLEER. CDR3 nucleotide sequence: TGCGCCAGCAGCCACACTCTAGCGGGGGCCAACACAGATACGCAGTATTTT. This translates into CASSHTLAGANTDTQYF.

The chain is built from TRBV7-9 and TRBJ1-1; D is ambiguous. V lost 1 base, J lost 0 bases, and 6 bases lay in between. The CDR3 has 14 residues. CDR1 SEHNR and CDR2 FQNEAQ come from the germline V gene (reference sequence). CDR3 sequence: CASSLVPVNTEAFF. CDR3 nucleotide sequence: TGTGCCAGCAGCTTAGTCCCGGTGAACACTGAAGCTTTCTTT.

This clone occurred a few times. The chain uses TRBV5-1 and TRBJ1-1; D call uncertain. CDR1 and CDR2 from the germline V gene are SGHRS and YFSETQ. Trimming pared 2 bases from V and 0 bases from J, leaving 8 bases between. The CDR3 extends over 14 amino acids. DNA of the CDR3: TGCGCCAGCAGCTTCGGGGTCCTGAACACTGAAGCTTTCTTT. As protein: CASSFGVLNTEAFF.

This chain connects TRBV7-6 to TRBJ1-2; D remains ambiguous. Germline V gene data show CDR1 as SGHVS and CDR2 as FNYEAQ. The CDR3 contains 13 residues. The ends were cut back, 5 bases at V and 4 bases at J, with 11 bases in the middle. CDR3 amino acids: CASSVDPLYGYTF. Written as DNA, the CDR3 is TGTGCCAGCAGCGTAGATCCCCTCTATGGCTACACCTTC.

The chain links TRBV7-8 to TRBJ1-1, with D possibly matching TRBD1 (6 bases). This CDR3 is 16 amino acids long. Germline V gives CDR1 SGHVS, CDR2 FQNEAQ. V lost 0 bases and J lost 1, with 12 bases in between. The CDR3, as DNA: TGTGCCAGCAGCTTAGCTTACAGGGCCTCGAACACTGAAGCTTTCTTT. Translating gives CASSLAYRASNTEAFF.

This clone has just a few counts. This chain uses TRBV3-1 (or the pseudogene TRBV3-2) with TRBJ2-4; 9 bases agree with TRBD2. V dropped 4 bases and J dropped 6; count of bases not matched to a gene: 10. Per germline, CDR1 LGHDT and CDR2 YNNKEL (reference sequence). The CDR3 is 16 residues long. The DNA of the CDR3 is TGTGCCAGCAGCCGTGGCCGACTAGCGGTTGGAAACATTCAGTACTTC. Translated: CASSRGRLAVGNIQYF.

The J gene is TRBJ2-3, the V gene TRBV7-2; 11 bases map to TRBD2. Germline loops: CDR1 SGHTA, CDR2 FQGNSA. V was clipped by 1 base and J by 3 bases; unmatched bases: 9. The length of the CDR3 is 18 residues. CDR3 in amino acids: CASSLVLAGGPGTDTQYF. For the CDR3, the DNA is TGTGCCAGCAGCTTAGTGTTAGCGGGGGGGCCCGGGACAGATACGCAGTATTTT.